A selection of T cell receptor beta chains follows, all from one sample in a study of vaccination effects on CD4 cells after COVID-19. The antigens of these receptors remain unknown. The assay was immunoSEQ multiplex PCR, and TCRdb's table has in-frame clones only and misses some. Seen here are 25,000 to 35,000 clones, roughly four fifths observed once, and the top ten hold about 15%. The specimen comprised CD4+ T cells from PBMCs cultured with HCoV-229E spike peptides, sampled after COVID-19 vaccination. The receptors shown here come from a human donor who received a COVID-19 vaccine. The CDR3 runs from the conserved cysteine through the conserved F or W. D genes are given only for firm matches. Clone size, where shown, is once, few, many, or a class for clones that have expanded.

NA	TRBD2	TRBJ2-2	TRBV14	TGTGCCAGCAGCCGTCCGGGACTAGCGGTCACCGGGGAGCTGTTTTTT	CASSRPGLAVTGELFF
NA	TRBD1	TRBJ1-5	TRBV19	TGTGCCAGCAGGAAAGACAGGGTCCAGCCCCAGCATTTT	CASRKDRVQPQHF
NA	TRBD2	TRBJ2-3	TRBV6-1	TGTGCCAGCAGTGAAGCGGCACTAGCGGGAGGTCGGGATACGCAGTATTTT	CASSEAALAGGRDTQYF
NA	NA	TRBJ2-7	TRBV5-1	TGCGCCAGCAGCTTTTGTTGGGACCTCTACGAGCAGTACTTC	CASSFCWDLYEQYF
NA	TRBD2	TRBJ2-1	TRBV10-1	TGCGCCAGCAGTGAACTAGCGGGAGTCCCCTACAATGAGCAGTTCTTC	CASSELAGVPYNEQFF
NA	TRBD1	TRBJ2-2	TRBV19	TGTGCCAGTAGTAGCAACAGGGGTGCGAACACCGGGGAGCTGTTTTTT	CASSSNRGANTGELFF
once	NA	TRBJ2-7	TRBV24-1	TGTGCCACCAGTGACCGGACGGGGGAGCAGTACTTC	CATSDRTGEQYF
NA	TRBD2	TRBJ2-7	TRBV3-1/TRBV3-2	TGTGCCAGCAGCCAATTTATAGCGGGAGGGGCCGAGCAGTACTTC	CASSQFIAGGAEQYF
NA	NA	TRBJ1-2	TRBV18	TGTGCCAGCTCACCGGAGGCAGGGCCTAACTATGGCTACACCTTC	CASSPEAGPNYGYTF
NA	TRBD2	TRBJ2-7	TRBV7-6	TGTGCCAGCAGCGGCAGGACTAGCGGAAAGCAGTACTTC	CASSGRTSGKQYF
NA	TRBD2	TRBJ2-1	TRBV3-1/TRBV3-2	TGTGCCAGCAGCCCACCTGCGGGTAGCGGGAGGGTTTCCTACAATGAGCAGTTCTTC	CASSPPAGSGRVSYNEQFF
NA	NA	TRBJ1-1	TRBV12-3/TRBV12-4	TGTGCCAGCAGTATAGGGACCTATGAAGCTTTCTTT	CASSIGTYEAFF
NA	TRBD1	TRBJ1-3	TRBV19	TGTGCCAGTACGGACAGGGGGTCTGGAAACACCATATATTTT	CASTDRGSGNTIYF
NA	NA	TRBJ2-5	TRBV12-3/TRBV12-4	TGTGCCAGCAGTTTCTTGGAGACCCAGTACTTC	CASSFLETQYF
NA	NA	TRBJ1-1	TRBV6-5	TGTGCCAGCAGTTTAATTATGGACAGCAATGAAGCTTTCTTT	CASSLIMDSNEAFF
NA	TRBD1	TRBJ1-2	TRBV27	TGTGCCAGCAGTTCGGGACAGGGGGAGGCCTACACCTTC	CASSSGQGEAYTF
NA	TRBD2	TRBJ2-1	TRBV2	TGTGCCAGCAGTGGGCTAGCGGCAATCAATGAGCAGTTCTTC	CASSGLAAINEQFF
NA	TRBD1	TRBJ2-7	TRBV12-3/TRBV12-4	TGTGCCAGCAGTAACCTCAGGGGGCATCAGTACTTC	CASSNLRGHQYF
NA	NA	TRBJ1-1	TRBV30	TGTGCCTGGAGTATGAGTGGACGCACTGAAGCTTTCTTT	CAWSMSGRTEAFF
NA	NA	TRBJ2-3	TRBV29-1	TGCAGCGTTGCACCTCAGGCGACAGATACGCAGTATTTT	CSVAPQATDTQYF
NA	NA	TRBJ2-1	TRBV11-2	TGTGCCAGCAGCTCCACCTCTTATTACAATGAGCAGTTCTTC	CASSSTSYYNEQFF
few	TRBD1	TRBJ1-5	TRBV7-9	TGTGCCAGCAGCTTAACACAGGGGGCGTTGGATCGTAGTCAGCCCCAGCATTTT	CASSLTQGALDRSQPQHF
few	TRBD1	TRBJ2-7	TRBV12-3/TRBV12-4	TGTGCCAGCAGTTGGACAGGCGGCTACGAGCAGTACTTC	CASSWTGGYEQYF
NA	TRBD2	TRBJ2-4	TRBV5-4	TGTGCCAGCAGCCCTAGCGGGGGGGTTCAGTACTTC	CASSPSGGVQYF
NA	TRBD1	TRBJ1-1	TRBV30	TGTGCCTGGAGAAGGGGGCGCTCGGCCACTGAAGCTTTCTTT	CAWRRGRSATEAFF
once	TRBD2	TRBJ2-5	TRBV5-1	TGCGCCAGCAGCCGCCAACTCGGGGGGCAAGAGACCCAGTACTTC	CASSRQLGGQETQYF
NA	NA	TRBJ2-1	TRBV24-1	TGTGCCACCAGTAACCAGGGCTATGAGCAGTTCTTC	CATSNQGYEQFF
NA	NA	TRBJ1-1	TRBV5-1	TGCGCCAGCAGCTCCGGGACCCCCCACACTGAAGCTTTCTTT	CASSSGTPHTEAFF
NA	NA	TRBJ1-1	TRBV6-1	TGTGCCAGCAGTGAAGTAGGGTTGGCGGAAGCTTTCTTT	CASSEVGLAEAFF
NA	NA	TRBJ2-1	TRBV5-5	TGTGCCAGCAGCCCCAGAGGCGGATCCCCGGGTCCCAATGAGCAGTTCTTC	CASSPRGGSPGPNEQFF
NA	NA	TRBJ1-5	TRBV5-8	TGTGCCAGCAGCGATGAAGTGGTTGGTCAGCCCCAGCATTTT	CASSDEVVGQPQHF
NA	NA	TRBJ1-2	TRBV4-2	TGTGCCAGCAGCCAAGGGGCGGGGATATATGGCTACACCTTC	CASSQGAGIYGYTF
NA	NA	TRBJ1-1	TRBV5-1	TGCGCCAGCAGCCCCCGGACCGAGTCCGCTGAAGCTTTCTTT	CASSPRTESAEAFF
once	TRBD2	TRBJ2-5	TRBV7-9	TGTGCCAGCAGCTCCGGGACTAGTACAAAGACCCAGTACTTC	CASSSGTSTKTQYF
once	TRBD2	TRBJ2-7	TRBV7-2	TGTGCCAGCAGCAAAAGGTGGCGACTAGCGGTTATGAGCTCCTACGAGCAGTACTTC	CASSKRWRLAVMSSYEQYF
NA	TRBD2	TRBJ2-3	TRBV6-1	TGTGCCAGCAGTGAAGGGTTGATAGCGGGAGTGGGCACAGATACGCAGTATTTT	CASSEGLIAGVGTDTQYF
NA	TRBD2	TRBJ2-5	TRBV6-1	TGTGCCAGCAGTGGACCCAAACTAGCGGGCCAAGAGACCCAGTACTTC	CASSGPKLAGQETQYF
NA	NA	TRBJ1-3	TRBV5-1	TGCGCCAGCAGGGGCAGCATCTCTGGAAACACCATATATTTT	CASRGSISGNTIYF
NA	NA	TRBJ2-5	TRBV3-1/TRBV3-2	TGTGCCAGCAGCCAAGGGAACCAAGAGACCCAGTACTTC	CASSQGNQETQYF
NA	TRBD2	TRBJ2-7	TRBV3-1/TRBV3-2	TGTGCCAGCAGCAGCGGACTAGCGGGGGTCGAGCAGTACTTC	CASSSGLAGVEQYF
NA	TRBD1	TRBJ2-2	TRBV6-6	TGTGCCAGCATTCGACAGGGGGCGGACACCGGGGAGCTGTTTTTT	CASIRQGADTGELFF
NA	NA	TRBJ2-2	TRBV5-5	TGTGCCAGCAGCTTTCCTTCCGGGTTCGGGGAGCTGTTTTTT	CASSFPSGFGELFF
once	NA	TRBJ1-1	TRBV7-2	TGTGCCAGCAGCTTAGCGTCGGGGGGCCCTGAAGCTTTCTTT	CASSLASGGPEAFF
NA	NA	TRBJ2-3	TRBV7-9	TGTGCCAGCAGCCGGGCGCAGAGCACAGATACGCAGTATTTT	CASSRAQSTDTQYF
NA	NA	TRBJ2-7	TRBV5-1	TGCGCCAGCAGCCTGACGCCCGGAACCTACGAGCAGTACTTC	CASSLTPGTYEQYF
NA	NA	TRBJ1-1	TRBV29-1	TGCAGCGTTGGACAGATGAACACTGAAGCTTTCTTT	CSVGQMNTEAFF
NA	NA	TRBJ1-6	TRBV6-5	TGTGCCAGCAGTTACTCGACCACATGGAATTCACCCCTCCACTTT	CASSYSTTWNSPLHF
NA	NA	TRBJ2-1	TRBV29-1	TGCAGCGTTGGGGGGAGGAATGAGCAGTTCTTC	CSVGGRNEQFF
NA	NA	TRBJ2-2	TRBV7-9	TGTGCCAGCAGCCGTGCCGGGACAGCGGGCACCGGGGAGCTGTTTTTT	CASSRAGTAGTGELFF
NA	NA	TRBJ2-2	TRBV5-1	TGCGCCAGCAGCTCCTGGACGGCCAACACCGGGGAGCTGTTTTTT	CASSSWTANTGELFF
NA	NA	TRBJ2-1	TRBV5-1	TGCGCCAGCAGCTTGGATTTAAGTAGCAGATACAATGAGCAGTTCTTC	CASSLDLSSRYNEQFF
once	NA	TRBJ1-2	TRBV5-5	TGTGCCAGCAGCTTGATGACAGGCTATGGCTACACCTTC	CASSLMTGYGYTF
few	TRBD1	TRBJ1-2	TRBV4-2	TGTGCCAGCAGCCAGGACAGGAACTATGGCTACACCTTC	CASSQDRNYGYTF
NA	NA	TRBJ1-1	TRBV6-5	TGTGCCAGCAGCCTCCTCGGGAACACTGAAGCTTTCTTT	CASSLLGNTEAFF
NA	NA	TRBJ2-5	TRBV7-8	TGTGCCAGCAGCTTAGGGGCAGTTAAAGAGACCCAGTACTTC	CASSLGAVKETQYF
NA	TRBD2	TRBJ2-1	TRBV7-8	TGTGCCAGCAGCTTATCCCCTAGCGGGAGGGCCAACGAGCAGTTCTTC	CASSLSPSGRANEQFF